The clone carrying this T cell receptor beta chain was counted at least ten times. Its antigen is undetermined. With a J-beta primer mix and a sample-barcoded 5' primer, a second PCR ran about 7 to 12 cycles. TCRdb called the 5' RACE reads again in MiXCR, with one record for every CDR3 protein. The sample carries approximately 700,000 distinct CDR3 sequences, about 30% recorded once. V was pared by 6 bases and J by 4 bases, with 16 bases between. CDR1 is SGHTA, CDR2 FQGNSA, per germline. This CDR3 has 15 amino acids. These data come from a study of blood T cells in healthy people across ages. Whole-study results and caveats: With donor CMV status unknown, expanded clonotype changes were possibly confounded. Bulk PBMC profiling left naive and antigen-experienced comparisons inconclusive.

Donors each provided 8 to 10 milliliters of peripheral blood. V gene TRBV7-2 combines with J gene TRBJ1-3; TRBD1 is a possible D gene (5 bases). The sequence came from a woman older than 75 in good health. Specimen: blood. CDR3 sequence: CASRRGPSGGNTIYF. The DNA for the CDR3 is TGTGCCAGCAGGAGGGGCCCTTCGGGAGGAAACACCATATATTTT.